This T cell receptor beta chain was identified during a study of cytomegalovirus exposure and HLA in healthy donors. Points from the study as a whole: In a later analysis, a missense DCLRE1C variant was linked to TCR beta V- and J-gene trimming.

With regard to this clone: The antigen is not known.

With 8 bases removed from V and 5 bases from J, the gap between germline ends came to 15 bases. The CDR3 runs 12 residues. CDR1 and CDR2 from the germline V gene are SQVTM and ANQGSEA. This PCR relied on a set of 60 Vbeta primers and 13 Jbeta primers. Measured with immunoSEQ multiplex PCR; TCRdb has only the in-frame clones, and not every one. Recorded for this sample: some 75,000 clones. Donors consisted of healthy bone marrow donors. The rearrangement uses TRBV29-1 and TRBJ1-1, with D possibly TRBD1 on 6 matching bases. The specimen sequenced was PBMCs. The source is a man in his forties or fifties in good health and CMV-seronegative. The CDR3 sequence is CSTQGPGTEAFF. CDR3 nucleotide sequence: TGCAGCACACAGGGTCCGGGTACTGAAGCTTTCTTT.